Below are 32 T cell receptor beta chains sequenced from a single sample in a study of blood T cell repertoires in COVID-19. Profiling relied on immunoSEQ multiplex PCR, and the TCRdb table lists in-frame clones only, not all of them. The sample yields over 200,000 clones, around nine tenths seen once. The specimen sequenced was peripheral blood. The origin of the receptors is a man in his sixties who had recovered from COVID-19.

The chain has TRBV7-3 and TRBJ1-1; D is ambiguous. V was trimmed by 8 bases and J by 1 base, leaving 14 bases between them. Germline loops: CDR1 SGHTA, CDR2 FQGTGA. The CDR3 is made up of 14 amino acids. CDR3 sequence (DNA): TGTGCCAGCTCGAGGGCAGGCCAGAACACTGAAGCTTTCTTT. It yields the protein CASSRAGQNTEAFF.

The chain combines TRBV5-1 with TRBJ2-1; 10 positions match TRBD2. This CDR3 comprises 16 residues. Germline lookup yields CDR1 SGHRS and CDR2 YFSETQ. Unmatched junction bases numbered 4, after V lost 0 bases and J lost 4 bases. CDR3 in DNA: TGCGCCAGCAGCTTGGCCACTAGCGGGGATTACAATGAGCAGTTCTTC. Encoded protein: CASSLATSGDYNEQFF.

V is TRBV3-1 (or the pseudogene TRBV3-2) and J is TRBJ2-7, with 9 bases lining up with TRBD2. CDR1 is LGHDT, CDR2 YNNKEL, per germline (reference sequence). There are 15 residues in the CDR3. Unmatched junction bases numbered 8, after V lost 5 bases and J lost 3 bases. The CDR3 loop is CASSGSGSGGYEQYF. The CDR3, as DNA: TGTGCCAGCAGCGGTAGCGGGAGTGGGGGCTACGAGCAGTACTTC.

This chain connects TRBV7-2 to TRBJ1-1; no firm D call. V was trimmed by 4 bases and J by 7 bases, leaving 16 bases between them. CDR1 is SGHTA, CDR2 FQGNSA, per germline. This CDR3 comprises 14 residues. CDR3 in amino acids: CASSYLSFPSEAFF. In nucleotides, the CDR3 is TGTGCCAGCAGCTATCTTTCTTTTCCTAGTGAAGCTTTCTTT.

The gene calls are TRBV6-2 or TRBV6-3 and TRBJ1-6; D uncertain. There are 16 residues in the CDR3. CDR1 is MNHEY and CDR2 is SVGEGT in the germline V gene. Trimming stripped 5 bases from V and 6 bases from J, with 17 bases between. The CDR3 is CASSPSARNLNSPLHF. The CDR3 DNA sequence: TGTGCCAGCAGTCCATCGGCCAGGAACCTTAATTCACCCCTCCACTTT.

V gene TRBV7-3 combines with J gene TRBJ2-5, with TRBD1 matching 7 bases. The CDR3 runs to 16 residues. The V and J ends lost 5 bases and 1 base, in that order; junction bases with no gene match: 10. The germline V gene has CDR1 SGHTA and CDR2 FQGTGA. CDR3: CASSPIGAGGQETQYF. DNA for the CDR3: TGTGCCAGCAGCCCAATCGGGGCAGGGGGCCAAGAGACCCAGTACTTC.

The CDR3 nucleotides read TGTGCCAGCAGTTACTCGAGGGACTACAATGAGCAGTTCTTC. This encodes CASSYSRDYNEQFF. This chain uses TRBV6-5 with TRBJ2-1; maybe TRBD2 (5 bases). This CDR3 is built from 14 residues. The V gene's germline CDR1 is MNHEY and CDR2 SVGAGI. V was shortened by 0 bases and J by 3 bases, with 6 bases between the two germline ends.

The sample holds a few counts of this clone. The rearrangement uses TRBV18 and TRBJ2-3; D is possibly TRBD1 (6 bases). Germline CDR1 is KGHSH and CDR2 is LQKENI. This CDR3 spans 15 amino acids. V lost 2 bases and J lost 0, with 9 bases in between. The CDR3 loop reads CASSPRQDSTDTQYF. DNA of the CDR3: TGTGCCAGCTCACCAAGACAGGACAGCACAGATACGCAGTATTTT.

The chain joins TRBV5-1 to TRBJ1-1; a possible D gene is TRBD1 (5 bases). This CDR3 has 17 residues. CDR1 is SGHRS, CDR2 YFSETQ, per germline. The germline V and J ends were trimmed by 6 bases and 6 bases, with 27 bases remaining between them. The chain's CDR3 is CASNPSTLVGGEAEAFF. The CDR3 DNA is TGCGCCAGCAACCCGTCGACCCTTGTCGGAGGGGAGGCTGAAGCTTTCTTT.

This chain joins TRBV3-1 (or the pseudogene TRBV3-2) and TRBJ2-7, with D unclear. Trimming took off 1 base at V and 0 bases at J, with 7 bases between the two ends. The germline CDR1 and CDR2 sequences are LGHDT and YNNKEL (reference sequence). The CDR3 runs to 14 residues. CDR3 sequence: CASSQGWPSYEQYF. The CDR3 nucleotides are TGTGCCAGCAGCCAAGGTTGGCCCTCCTACGAGCAGTACTTC.

V usage is TRBV4-1 and J usage is TRBJ2-2, with a tentative D call TRBD2 (6 bases). The V gene lost 4 bases and the J gene lost 7 bases, with 16 bases spanning the gap. The CDR3 length is 15 residues. Germline CDR1 is MGHRA and CDR2 is YSYEKL. The DNA for the CDR3 is TGCGCCAGCAGCCCTGCCCCGGGGGTGGGCGGGGAGCTGTTTTTT. Protein product: CASSPAPGVGGELFF.

The chain has TRBV18 and TRBJ2-3; D is undetermined. The CDR3 is made up of 14 amino acids. Deletions cut 4 bases from V and 5 bases from J, with 13 bases between. Germline loops: CDR1 KGHSH, CDR2 LQKENI. The CDR3 bases are TGTGCCAGCTCACGCGCGGCGGAGTTAGATACGCAGTATTTT. Protein: CASSRAAELDTQYF. The entire variable domain, with the rest obtained from reference TRBV18 and TRBJ2-3, is as follows: NAGVMQNPRHLVRRRGQEARLRCSPMKGHSHVYWYRQLPEEGLKFMVYLQKENIIDESGMPKERFSAEFPKEGPSILRIQQVVRGDSAAYFCASSRAAELDTQYFGPGTRLTVL.

The J gene is TRBJ1-2, the V gene TRBV19; D ambiguous. CDR1 and CDR2 from the germline V gene are LNHDA and SQIVND (reference sequence). Trimming removed 2 bases from V and 6 bases from J, with 16 bases in between. CDR3 length: 15 residues. As DNA, the CDR3 is TGTGCCAGTAGTATATTCCGGGGAGCTGAGAATGGCTACACCTTC. Translation: CASSIFRGAENGYTF.

This chain links TRBV6-5 with TRBJ2-7; possibly TRBD1 for D (5 bases). Between the trimmed V and J ends, which lost 3 bases and 3 bases, there was a span of 15 bases. Germline V gene data show CDR1 as MNHEY and CDR2 as SVGAGI. This CDR3 is 15 amino acids long. CDR3 bases: TGTGCCAGCAGTTATGGGGCCGACGGTTTCTACGAGCAGTACTTC. Amino acids: CASSYGADGFYEQYF.

Within the sample, this clone is medium-sized. This chain uses TRBV6-1 with TRBJ2-3, with 8 positions matching TRBD1. The V gene end was trimmed by 1 base and the J gene end by 4 bases; junction bases not matched to a gene: 4. This CDR3 has 15 residues. Germline values: CDR1 MNHNS, CDR2 SASEGT. CDR3 coding DNA: TGTGCCAGCAGTGAAGGTGGGGGACAGGCAGATACGCAGTATTTT. Translation gives CASSEGGGQADTQYF.

This clone has more than one count but fewer than ten. In DNA form, the CDR3 reads TGTGCCAGCAGCCCCCACACAGATACGCAGTATTTT. This codes for CASSPHTDTQYF. This chain uses TRBV11-2 with TRBJ2-3, with unresolved D. V lost 5 bases to trimming and J lost 2 bases, with 5 bases between them. The CDR3 is made up of 12 amino acids. Germline-derived CDR1 and CDR2 are SGHAT and FQNNGV. The complete variable domain, with remaining parts taken from reference TRBV11-2 and TRBJ2-3, reads EAGVAQSPRYKIIEKRQSVAFWCNPISGHATLYWYQQILGQGPKLLIQFQNNGVVDDSQLPKDRFSAERLKGVDSTLKIQPAKLEDSAVYLCASSPHTDTQYFGPGTRLTVL.

The V call is TRBV30, the J call TRBJ1-2, with 7 positions matching TRBD1. This CDR3 has 15 residues. V dropped 3 bases and J dropped 4; count of bases not matched to a gene: 11. CDR1 and CDR2 (germline): GTSNPN, SVGIG (reference sequence). CDR3 nucleotides: TGTGCCTGGAGGGTAAACAGGGGCAGCACCTATGGCTACACCTTC. Translating it yields CAWRVNRGSTYGYTF.

This chain joins TRBV28 and TRBJ1-5; D remains ambiguous. V gave up 1 base and J gave up 9 bases, with 7 bases separating them. Germline V gives CDR1 MDHEN, CDR2 SYDVKM. The CDR3 is 12 residues long. In nucleotides, the CDR3 is TGTGCCAGCAGTTTATTGGCGGCGCCCCAGCATTTT. This translates into CASSLLAAPQHF.

This chain links TRBV5-4 with TRBJ1-5; D remains ambiguous. Germline loops: CDR1 SGHNT, CDR2 YYREEE (reference sequence). V lost 2 bases, J lost 2 bases, and 5 bases lay in between. This CDR3 has 13 residues. CDR3 DNA: TGTGCCAGCAGCTTCCAGGGCAATCAGCCCCAGCATTTT. Protein product: CASSFQGNQPQHF.

The V call is TRBV27, the J call TRBJ2-7; 11 positions agree with TRBD2. The V gene's germline CDR1 is MNHEY and CDR2 SMNVEV (reference sequence). This CDR3 contains 16 residues. The J segment lost 1 base and the V segment lost 3 bases, leaving 5 bases of the junction unmatched. The chain's CDR3 is CASSFLAGGLSYEQYF. The CDR3 DNA reads TGTGCCAGCAGTTTCCTAGCGGGAGGCTTATCCTACGAGCAGTACTTC.

This chain joins TRBV11-2 and TRBJ2-7; 13 nucleotides align to TRBD2. The CDR3 has 15 residues. Germline values: CDR1 SGHAT, CDR2 FQNNGV. The ends lost 5 bases at V and 4 bases at J; junction bases unmatched: 5. The CDR3, as DNA: TGTGCCAGCAGCATTGGACTAGCGGGAGAGTACGAGCAGTACTTC. Translated: CASSIGLAGEYEQYF.

This clone was seen once. V usage is TRBV7-8 and J usage is TRBJ2-7, with 8 positions matching TRBD1. The length of the CDR3 is 17 residues. V gave up 1 base and J gave up 7 bases; unmatched junction bases: 15. Germline-derived CDR1 and CDR2 are SGHVS and FQNEAQ. CDR3 sequence (DNA): TGTGCCAGCAGCTTAGGAAACTCCAACAGGGGGTCGGGGGAGCAGTACTTC. Residues: CASSLGNSNRGSGEQYF. The whole variable domain, filled in from reference TRBV7-8 and TRBJ2-7, reads GAGVSQSPRYKVAKRGQDVALRCDPISGHVSLFWYQQALGQGPEFLTYFQNEAQLDKSGLPSDRFFAERPEGSVSTLKIQRTQQEDSAVYLCASSLGNSNRGSGEQYFGPGTRLTVT.

As regards this clone: This same CDR3 is encoded by further DNA sequences in the sample. The chain has TRBV18 and TRBJ2-5; maybe TRBD2 (5 bases). The CDR3 contains 14 residues. In germline, CDR1 is KGHSH, CDR2 LQKENI. Trimming cost V 1 base and J 2 bases, with 8 bases left between them. The CDR3 nucleotides are TGTGCCAGCTCACCACAGGGAGAACAAGAGACCCAGTACTTC. Its translation is CASSPQGEQETQYF.

The chain joins TRBV18 to TRBJ2-7, with 7 nucleotides matching TRBD1. CDR1 and CDR2 (germline): KGHSH, LQKENI. The CDR3 loop spans 14 amino acids. The junction had 4 bases not matched to a gene; V was cut back by 3 bases and J by 2 bases. The CDR3 DNA reads TGTGCCAGCTCACCCACCGGGACAGCCTACGAGCAGTACTTC. Protein sequence: CASSPTGTAYEQYF.

This chain uses TRBV7-2 with TRBJ2-5, with D perhaps matching TRBD2 (7 bases). From germline, CDR1 is SGHTA and CDR2 FQGNSA. This CDR3 has 15 residues. Trimming shortened V by 5 bases and J by 5 bases, and 18 bases separated the two germline ends. The CDR3 loop reads CASSPWKGGVETQYF. CDR3 sequence (DNA): TGTGCCAGCAGCCCCTGGAAGGGGGGGGTGGAGACCCAGTACTTC.

This clone has just a few counts. The V and J genes are TRBV27 and TRBJ2-3; 8 bases match TRBD2. Trimming removed 6 bases from V and 8 bases from J; junction bases left unmatched: 7. The CDR3 spans 13 residues. CDR1 MNHEY and CDR2 SMNVEV come from the germline V gene (reference sequence). The CDR3 bases are TGTGCCAGCAGGGAACTAGCGGCAGTTACGCAGTATTTT. It is translated as CASRELAAVTQYF.

The chain couples TRBV6-6 to TRBJ2-3, with a weak D call TRBD2 (6 bases). The CDR3 contains 12 residues. CDR1 is MNHNY and CDR2 is SVGAGI in the germline V gene (reference sequence). V lost 6 bases to trimming and J lost 14 bases, with 18 bases between them. DNA of the CDR3: TGTGCCAGCAGCCCCGGGACTGGCAGGCGGTATTTT. It encodes CASSPGTGRRYF.

The chain is built from TRBV11-2 and TRBJ2-1; no reliable D call. The CDR3 totals 15 residues. V was pared by 2 bases and J by 4 bases, with 12 bases between. Germline V gene data show CDR1 as SGHAT and CDR2 as FQNNGV. The CDR3 DNA follows: TGTGCCAGCAGCTTATCGGCGGTATTTTACAATGAGCAGTTCTTC. Translation: CASSLSAVFYNEQFF. Together with reference TRBV11-2 and TRBJ2-1, the CDR3 gives the full variable domain: EAGVAQSPRYKIIEKRQSVAFWCNPISGHATLYWYQQILGQGPKLLIQFQNNGVVDDSQLPKDRFSAERLKGVDSTLKIQPAKLEDSAVYLCASSLSAVFYNEQFFGPGTRLTVL.

CDR3 residues: CASSPGDSRGTGELFF. As DNA, the CDR3 is TGTGCCAGCTCACCCGGGGACTCTCGAGGCACCGGGGAGCTGTTTTTT. The rearrangement uses TRBV18 and TRBJ2-2; maybe TRBD2 (6 bases). Looked up from germline, CDR1 is KGHSH and CDR2 is LQKENI. The CDR3 is 16 residues long. V gave up 3 bases and J gave up 4 bases, with 15 bases separating them.

This clone showed up just a few times. This chain connects TRBV19 to TRBJ1-5, with 7 nucleotides matching TRBD1. This CDR3 region has 16 residues. After removal of 9 bases from V and 5 bases from J, the junction contained 16 bases not matched to a gene. CDR1 is LNHDA, CDR2 SQIVND, per germline (reference sequence). This CDR3 is CASRQGEWVMDQPQHF. In DNA form, the CDR3 reads TGTGCCAGCCGACAGGGTGAGTGGGTAATGGATCAGCCCCAGCATTTT.

The CDR3 sequence is CASSPRGRTTYEQYF. The DNA for the CDR3 is TGTGCCAGCTCACCACGCGGGAGGACAACCTACGAGCAGTACTTC. The chain recombines TRBV18 with TRBJ2-7; 8 bases align to TRBD2. The V gene's germline CDR1 is KGHSH and CDR2 LQKENI. The V segment lost 1 base and the J segment 2 bases; nucleotides outside the gene matches: 4. The CDR3 extends over 15 amino acids.

This sequence joins TRBV28 and TRBJ1-5, with a weak D call TRBD1 (6 bases). Germline CDR1 reads MDHEN; CDR2 reads SYDVKM. V lost 6 bases and J 5 bases, leaving 17 bases between the germline ends. The CDR3 covers 15 residues. The CDR3 reads CASSINTGIYQPQHF. CDR3 coding DNA: TGTGCCAGCAGCATAAATACAGGGATCTATCAGCCCCAGCATTTT.